This TCR beta chain is drawn from a study of blood T cell repertoires in COVID-19. Germline assignment: CDR1 SGHTA and CDR2 FQGNSA. The CDR3 spans 16 residues. Unmatched junction bases numbered 9, after V lost 7 bases and J lost 2 bases. TCRdb's table, derived via immunoSEQ multiplex PCR, lists solely in-frame clones and lacks some. The sample yields about 46,000 clones, approximately 86% seen once. Sample: peripheral blood. This clonotype was obtained from a man older than 75 with active COVID-19. This chain links TRBV7-2 with TRBJ2-1; 9 nucleotides line up with TRBD2. In DNA form, the CDR3 reads TGTGCCAGCAAGGGGGGCGGGAGGGCGCCCTACAATGAGCAGTTCTTC. Its protein product is CASKGGGRAPYNEQFF.